This TCR beta chain was documented in a study of early T cells in non-severe SARS-CoV-2 infection. Study-level information: Unpaired chains resulted from sequencing bulk RNA of unsorted whole blood. Study-level points and caveats: The VDJdb matching leaned toward anti-spike CD8 responses and overlooked private and CD4 specificities.

Unique molecular identifier tags were affixed to discrete cDNA molecules. TCRdb re-analysed the 5' RACE reads in MiXCR, keeping a single row per CDR3 protein. The sample lists about 110,000 distinct CDR3 sequences, 11% occurring once. This clonotype was seen more than once but under ten times. Its antigen is unidentified. The germline V gene has CDR1 SGHTA and CDR2 FQGNSA. This CDR3 spans 15 amino acids. Trimming removed 5 bases from V and 7 bases from J, with 21 bases in between. Sequenced: whole blood. The genes are TRBV7-2 and TRBJ2-7; D may match TRBD1 or TRBD2 (6 bases each). This clonotype was sampled from an adult who was a healthcare worker with PCR-confirmed SARS-CoV-2 infection or an uninfected control (not recorded which). CDR3 sequence (DNA): TGTGCCAGCAGCCCCGGTTCGGGGGCAGGAAGTGAGCAGTACTTC. This gives the protein CASSPGSGAGSEQYF.